Listed below are T cell receptor beta chains from one sample, sequenced in a study of blood T cells in healthy people across ages. Each CDR3 protein gets one entry after TCRdb re-called the 5' RACE reads with MiXCR. The table lists about 1.8 million distinct CDR3 sequences, approximately 50% of them singletons. The sequenced sample was blood. These receptors were taken from a woman in her 40s in good health. CDR3s include the opening cysteine and the closing phenylalanine or tryptophan. The order of the fields is clone size, D gene, V gene, J gene, CDR3 DNA, CDR3 protein. A D gene is named only where the DNA matches it firmly. Rows give clone size only sometimes, using once, few, many, or a class for an expanded clone.

once	TRBD1	TRBV28	TRBJ2-3	TGTGCCAGCAGTGGGACAGGACTACGATTAGATACGCAGTATTTT	CASSGTGLRLDTQYF
-	TRBD1	TRBV27	TRBJ1-6	TGTGCCAGCAGGAGGACAGGGTCAAAGGATTCACCCCTCCACTTT	CASRRTGSKDSPLHF
few	-	TRBV7-9	TRBJ1-1	TGTGCCAGCAGCGCACAGATTAATGAAGCTTTCTTT	CASSAQINEAFF
few	-	TRBV12-3/TRBV12-4	TRBJ2-1	TGTGCCAGCAGTTCCTCCTATGCCGCCCCCGGTGAGCAGTTCTTC	CASSSSYAAPGEQFF
once	-	TRBV20-1	TRBJ2-3	TGCAGTGCACCCAAAGGGGGGCTCACAGATACGCAGTATTTT	CSAPKGGLTDTQYF
-	TRBD1	TRBV7-2	TRBJ1-2	TGTGCCAGCAGCTTAGACACGGCAGGGGGCTATGGCTACACCTTC	CASSLDTAGGYGYTF
few	-	TRBV28	TRBJ2-7	TGTGCCAGCAGTTTCGGGGGCGCGATTTGGAGTAGTCGACTTCGCGAGCAGTACTTC	CASSFGGAIWSSRLREQYF
-	TRBD1	TRBV5-1	TRBJ1-2	TGCGCCAGCAGCATTCGGGACAGGGGGAATGGCTACACCTTC	CASSIRDRGNGYTF
few	-	TRBV9	TRBJ2-5	TGTGCCAGCAGCCCGGACGCGGGGAAACAAGAGACCCAGTACTTC	CASSPDAGKQETQYF
-	-	TRBV27	TRBJ2-7	TGTGCCAGCGCTATTGCCGGGACGGTCAGCTCCTACGAGCAGTACTTC	CASAIAGTVSSYEQYF
-	TRBD2	TRBV6-2/TRBV6-3	TRBJ2-1	TGTGCCAGCGGAATAGCGGGGACCCGGGTACGGTTCTTC	CASGIAGTRVRFF
-	-	TRBV10-2	TRBJ1-5	TGCGCCAGCAGTGAGTCGATATCGGGGCAGCCCCAGCATTTT	CASSESISGQPQHF
-	TRBD1	TRBV6-5	TRBJ2-3	TGTGCCAGCAGTTACGGACAGGGCACAGATACGCGGTATTTT	CASSYGQGTDTRYF
-	-	TRBV6-5	TRBJ1-2	TGTGCCAGCAGTGAGTCGGGTGGCCCCTGCACCTTC	CASSESGGPCTF
-	-	TRBV28	TRBJ1-6	TGTGCCAGCAGAATGCCGACAGCTAGGAATTCACCCCTCCACTTT	CASRMPTARNSPLHF
few	-	TRBV24-1	TRBJ1-2	TGTGCCACCAGTGATTTGGACAGGCCCTATGGCTACACCTTC	CATSDLDRPYGYTF
many	TRBD2	TRBV12-3/TRBV12-4	TRBJ2-1	TGTGCCAGCAGAACTAGCGGGGGGGCGAATGAGCAGTTCTTC	CASRTSGGANEQFF
-	-	TRBV20-1	TRBJ1-2	TGCAGTGCTAGAGGGATTGACTATGGCTACACCTTC	CSARGIDYGYTF
-	TRBD2	TRBV18	TRBJ2-7	TGTGCCAGCTCACCCCTAGCGGGGGCCAACTACGAGCAGTACTTC	CASSPLAGANYEQYF
-	-	TRBV5-1	TRBJ1-5	TGCGCCAGCAGCTTGGCTCCTACGTCTCCCCAGCATTTT	CASSLAPTSPQHF
-	-	TRBV7-8	TRBJ2-1	TGTGCCAGCAGCTTAGCTAGGACTACCTACAATGAGCAGTTCTTC	CASSLARTTYNEQFF
-	-	TRBV9	TRBJ1-1	TGTGCCAGCAGCTTAGTCCAGGGTACGAACACTGAAGCTTTCTTT	CASSLVQGTNTEAFF
-	-	TRBV12-3/TRBV12-4	TRBJ2-6	TGTGCCAGCAGTTTGGAGCGGCGGACTGGGGCCAACGTCCTGACTTTC	CASSLERRTGANVLTF
-	-	TRBV2	TRBJ2-1	TGTGCCAGCAGTGATGAGCAGTTCTTC	CASSDEQFF
few	-	TRBV7-9	TRBJ2-5	TGTGCCAGCAGCTTCCATCAGGATGACCCTAGAGAGCAGTACTTC	CASSFHQDDPREQYF
-	TRBD2	TRBV20-1	TRBJ2-5	TGCAGTGCTAGATCCCCCGGGACTAGTCAGGAGACCCAGTACTTC	CSARSPGTSQETQYF
few	-	TRBV5-5	TRBJ2-4	TGTGCCAGCACCCTTGGGGCGGCCAAAAACATTCAGTACTTC	CASTLGAAKNIQYF
-	TRBD2	TRBV29-1	TRBJ2-2	TGCAGCGTTGAGGGGACTAGGATGGGCGGGGAGCTGTTTTTT	CSVEGTRMGGELFF
few	TRBD2	TRBV20-1	TRBJ2-1	TGCAGTGCTAGAGTAGCGGGGGGGCCTGGGTACAATGAGCAGTTCTTC	CSARVAGGPGYNEQFF
few	-	TRBV11-2	TRBJ2-6	TGTGCCAGCAGCTTAATTGGTCGGGACGAAATGACTTTC	CASSLIGRDEMTF
-	-	TRBV7-9	TRBJ1-2	TGTGCCGGCAGCCTGACTACGGCCAGCTATGGCTACACCTTC	CAGSLTTASYGYTF
-	-	TRBV27	TRBJ2-3	TGTGCCAGCAGTCCCTTTGACGGGAGCACAGATACGCAGTATTTT	CASSPFDGSTDTQYF
-	TRBD1	TRBV6-1	TRBJ2-1	TGTGCCACGGGACAGGGGGCCACCTACAATGAGCAGTTCTTC	CATGQGATYNEQFF
once	-	TRBV6-1	TRBJ1-5	TGTGCCACCGCCCGGGAGGGAGCGGAAGGACAGCCCCAGCATTTT	CATAREGAEGQPQHF
-	-	TRBV10-1	TRBJ2-7	TGCGCCAGCAGTGAGTCGGCCCAGGGCCTGGCGAGCGAGCAGTACTTC	CASSESAQGLASEQYF
few	-	TRBV12-3/TRBV12-4	TRBJ2-3	TGTGCCAGCACTGGTGGGGGGCGCTTAGATACGCAGTATTTT	CASTGGGRLDTQYF
-	TRBD1	TRBV20-1	TRBJ2-2	TGCAGTGCCTCCCAGGGGGCGCCTGGCGGGGAGCTGTTTTTT	CSASQGAPGGELFF
-	TRBD1	TRBV29-1	TRBJ1-1	TGCAGCGTAGTACCGGGACAGGGGGCCCTCACTGAAGCTTTCTTT	CSVVPGQGALTEAFF
-	-	TRBV9	TRBJ1-2	TGTGCCAGCCAAGACAGGCTGTATGGCTACACCTTC	CASQDRLYGYTF
few	TRBD1	TRBV7-9	TRBJ1-1	TGTGCCAGCAGCTATACAGGGGACACTGAAGCTTTCTTT	CASSYTGDTEAFF
-	TRBD2	TRBV20-1	TRBJ2-1	TGCAGTGCTAGAAATAGAAAGCGGGGGTTCTCCTACAATGAGCAGTTCTTC	CSARNRKRGFSYNEQFF
few	-	TRBV20-1	TRBJ2-1	TGCAGTGCCGAGCCGGTAGCAGGGGAGGATGAGCAGTTCTTC	CSAEPVAGEDEQFF
-	TRBD2	TRBV4-2	TRBJ2-3	TGTGCCAGCAGCCGGGGACTAGCGGGGTTGACAGATACGCAGTATTTT	CASSRGLAGLTDTQYF
-	-	TRBV7-6	TRBJ1-5	TGTGCCAGCAGCTTTCTTGCCAAGGAGGATGACAATCAGCCCCAGCATTTT	CASSFLAKEDDNQPQHF
few	-	TRBV7-9	TRBJ2-5	TGTGCCAGCAGCCCCGGCGTTTACGAAGAGACCCAGTACTTC	CASSPGVYEETQYF
-	TRBD1	TRBV6-2/TRBV6-3	TRBJ1-1	TGTGCCAGCAGTTACTCTCCGGGACAGGGGGCTATGAACACTGAAGCTTTCTTT	CASSYSPGQGAMNTEAFF
-	TRBD1	TRBV27	TRBJ1-2	TGTGCCAGCAGTAAAGCTCCAGGGGGCTCTTGGCTGTATGGCTACACCTTC	CASSKAPGGSWLYGYTF
-	-	TRBV4-3	TRBJ2-7	TGCGCCAGCAGCCCAGCCCCGGCCGCCTACGAGCAGTACTTC	CASSPAPAAYEQYF
-	-	TRBV6-5	TRBJ1-2	TGTGCCAGCAGTTACTCAAGAGGAGGCGCGGGCTATGGCTACACCTTC	CASSYSRGGAGYGYTF
few	-	TRBV20-1	TRBJ2-3	TGCAGTGCAACCACAGGGCAGAGGACAGATACGCGGTATTTT	CSATTGQRTDTRYF
-	-	TRBV27	TRBJ1-5	TGTGCCTGCAGTTCTGGGTTAGGACGGCGGAGCAATCAGCCCCAGCATTTT	CACSSGLGRRSNQPQHF
-	-	TRBV25-1	TRBJ2-3	TGTGCCAGCAGCTCGTACAGGGCCCCAGGCACAGATACGCAGTATTTT	CASSSYRAPGTDTQYF
-	TRBD2	TRBV12-3/TRBV12-4	TRBJ2-1	TGTGCCAGCCGTCTAGCGGGGGGACAAGAGACCCAGTTCTTC	CASRLAGGQETQFF
-	-	TRBV3-1	TRBJ2-4	TGTGCCAGCAGCCAATTTACGGGGGTGGGAGCCAAAAACATTCAGTACTTC	CASSQFTGVGAKNIQYF
-	-	TRBV7-9	TRBJ1-2	TGTGCCAGCAGCTTGGCAGGGGCAGGGTTAAACTATGGCTACACCTTC	CASSLAGAGLNYGYTF
-	TRBD1	TRBV28	TRBJ2-5	TGTGCCAGCAGTTTTAGGCAGGGGGCCCTTGGAGAGACCCAGTACTTC	CASSFRQGALGETQYF
few	TRBD1	TRBV29-1	TRBJ2-7	TGCAGCGTTTTCCTCTCCCCCGGGACAGGGACTGTCTACGAGCAGTACTTC	CSVFLSPGTGTVYEQYF